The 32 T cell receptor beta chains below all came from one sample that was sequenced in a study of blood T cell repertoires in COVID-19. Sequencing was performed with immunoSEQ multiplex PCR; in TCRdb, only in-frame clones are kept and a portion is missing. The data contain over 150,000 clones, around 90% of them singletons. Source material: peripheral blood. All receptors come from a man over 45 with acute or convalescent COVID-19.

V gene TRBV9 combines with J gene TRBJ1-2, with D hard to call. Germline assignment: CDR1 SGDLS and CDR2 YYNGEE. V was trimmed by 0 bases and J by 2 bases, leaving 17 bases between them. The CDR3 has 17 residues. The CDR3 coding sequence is TGTGCCAGCAGCGTAGGGATAGGTCAGGCGGGAAACTATGGCTACACCTTC. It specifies CASSVGIGQAGNYGYTF.

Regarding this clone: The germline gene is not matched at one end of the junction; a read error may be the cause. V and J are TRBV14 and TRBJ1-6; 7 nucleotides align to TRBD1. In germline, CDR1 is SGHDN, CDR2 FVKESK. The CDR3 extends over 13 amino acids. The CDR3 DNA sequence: TGTGCCAGCAGCCAAGGTCTGGCGGACAGGTATTACTTT. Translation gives CASSQGLADRYYF.

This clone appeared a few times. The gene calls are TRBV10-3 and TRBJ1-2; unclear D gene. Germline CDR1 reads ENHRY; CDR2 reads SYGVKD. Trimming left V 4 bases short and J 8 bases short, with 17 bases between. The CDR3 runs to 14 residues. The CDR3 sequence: CAISAGSLLEGYTF. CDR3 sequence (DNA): TGTGCCATCAGTGCGGGGAGCTTACTAGAGGGCTACACCTTC.

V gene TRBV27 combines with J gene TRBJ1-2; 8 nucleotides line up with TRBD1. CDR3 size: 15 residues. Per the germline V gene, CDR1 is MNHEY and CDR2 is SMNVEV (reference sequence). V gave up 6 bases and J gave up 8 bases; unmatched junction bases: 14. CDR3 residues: CASRPAGQGVPGYTF. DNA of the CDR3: TGTGCCAGCAGGCCGGCTGGACAGGGCGTTCCGGGCTACACCTTC.

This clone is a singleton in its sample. CDR3 coding DNA: TGTGCCAGCAGCTTACGGAGGCGGGAGGGCCGGGATACGCAGTATTTT. Its translation is CASSLRRREGRDTQYF. This chain connects TRBV7-2 to TRBJ2-3; 9 bases match TRBD2. The CDR3 is 16 residues long. The ends lost 2 bases at V and 6 bases at J; junction bases unmatched: 9. Germline V CDR1 and CDR2: SGHTA, FQGNSA.

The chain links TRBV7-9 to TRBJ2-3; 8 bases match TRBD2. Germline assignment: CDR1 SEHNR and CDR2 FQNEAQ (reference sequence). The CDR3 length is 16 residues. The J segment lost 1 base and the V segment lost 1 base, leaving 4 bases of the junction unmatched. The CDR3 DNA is TGTGCCAGCAGCTTAGGCGGGGGGAGCGGCACAGATACGCAGTATTTT. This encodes CASSLGGGSGTDTQYF.

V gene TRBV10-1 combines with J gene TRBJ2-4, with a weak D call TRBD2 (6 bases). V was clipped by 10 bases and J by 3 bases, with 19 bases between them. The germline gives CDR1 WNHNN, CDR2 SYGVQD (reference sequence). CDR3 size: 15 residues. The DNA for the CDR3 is TGCGCCAACCGGGACTCACACCCCGGCAAAAACATTCAGTACTTC. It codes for CANRDSHPGKNIQYF.

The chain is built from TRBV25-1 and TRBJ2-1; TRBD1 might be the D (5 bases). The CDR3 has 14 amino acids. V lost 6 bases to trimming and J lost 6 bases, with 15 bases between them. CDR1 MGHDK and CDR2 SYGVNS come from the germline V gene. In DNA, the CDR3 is TGTGCCAGCAGCCAGGTCGCAGGGTTCAATGAGCAGTTCTTC. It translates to CASSQVAGFNEQFF.

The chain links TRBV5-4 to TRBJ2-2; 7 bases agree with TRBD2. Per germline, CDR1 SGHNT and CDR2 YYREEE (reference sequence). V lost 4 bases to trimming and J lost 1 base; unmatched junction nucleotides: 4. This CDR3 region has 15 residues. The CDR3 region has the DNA TGTGCCAGCAGCCGAACTAGCGAGAACACCGGGGAGCTGTTTTTT. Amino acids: CASSRTSENTGELFF.

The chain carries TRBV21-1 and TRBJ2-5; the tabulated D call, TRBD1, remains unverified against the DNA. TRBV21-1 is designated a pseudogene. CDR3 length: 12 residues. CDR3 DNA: TGTGCCAGCAGCAAAGTGCAGGAGACCCAGTACTTC. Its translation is CASSKVQETQYF.

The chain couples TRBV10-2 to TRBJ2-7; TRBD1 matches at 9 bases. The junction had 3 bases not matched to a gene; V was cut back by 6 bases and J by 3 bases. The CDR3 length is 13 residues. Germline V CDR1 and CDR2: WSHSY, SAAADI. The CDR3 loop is CASSRDRDYEQYF. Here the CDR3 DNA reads TGCGCCAGCAGCCGGGACAGGGACTACGAGCAGTACTTC.

The CDR3 nucleotides read TGTGCCAGCAGTTTACCCGGGAGTGAGCAGTTCTTC. This translates into CASSLPGSEQFF. The V gene is TRBV5-4, the J gene TRBJ2-1; a weak D match, TRBD2 (6 bases). V dropped 5 bases and J dropped 9 bases, with 12 bases sitting between them. The CDR3 is made up of 12 amino acids. CDR1 is SGHNT, CDR2 YYREEE, per germline (reference sequence).

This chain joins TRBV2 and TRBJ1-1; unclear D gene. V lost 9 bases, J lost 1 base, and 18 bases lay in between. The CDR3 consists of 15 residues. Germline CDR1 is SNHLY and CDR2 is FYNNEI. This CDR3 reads CASLLSTLGNTEAFF. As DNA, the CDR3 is TGTGCCAGTCTCCTCTCTACCCTTGGGAACACTGAAGCTTTCTTT.

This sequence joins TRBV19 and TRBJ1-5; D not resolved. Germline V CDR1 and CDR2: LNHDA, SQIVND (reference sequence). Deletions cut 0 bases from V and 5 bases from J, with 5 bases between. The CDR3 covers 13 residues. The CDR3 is CASSIDPDQPQHF. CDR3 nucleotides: TGTGCCAGTAGTATAGATCCCGATCAGCCCCAGCATTTT.

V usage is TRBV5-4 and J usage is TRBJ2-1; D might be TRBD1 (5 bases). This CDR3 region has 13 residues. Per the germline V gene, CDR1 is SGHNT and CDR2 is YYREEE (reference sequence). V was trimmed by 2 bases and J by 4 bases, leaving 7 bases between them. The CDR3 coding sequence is TGTGCCAGCAGCTTCTCAGGGTACAATGAGCAGTTCTTC. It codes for CASSFSGYNEQFF.

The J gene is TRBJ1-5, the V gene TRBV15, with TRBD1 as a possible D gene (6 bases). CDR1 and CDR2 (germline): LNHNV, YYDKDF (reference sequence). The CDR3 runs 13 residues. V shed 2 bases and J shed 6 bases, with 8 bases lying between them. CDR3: CATSRQGFQPQHF. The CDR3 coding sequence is TGTGCCACCAGCAGACAGGGGTTTCAGCCCCAGCATTTT. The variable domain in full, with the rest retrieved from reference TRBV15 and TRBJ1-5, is DAMVIQNPRYQVTQFGKPVTLSCSQTLNHNVMYWYQQKSSQAPKLLFHYYDKDFNNEADTPDNFQSRRPNTSFCFLDIRSPGLGDTAMYLCATSRQGFQPQHFGDGTRLSIL.

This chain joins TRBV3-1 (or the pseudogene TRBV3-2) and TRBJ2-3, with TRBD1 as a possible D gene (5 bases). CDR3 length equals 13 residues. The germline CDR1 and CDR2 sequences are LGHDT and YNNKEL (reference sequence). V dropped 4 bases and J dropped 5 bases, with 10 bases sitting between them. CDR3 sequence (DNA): TGTGCCAGCAGCCCCTCTAGGGGAGATACGCAGTATTTT. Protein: CASSPSRGDTQYF.

CDR3 sequence (DNA): TGTGCCACCAGTGTATGGGGGGTTAACACTGAAGCTTTCTTT. It yields the protein CATSVWGVNTEAFF. The chain employs TRBV24-1 and TRBJ1-1; the D gene is possibly TRBD1 (5 bases). The ends were cut back, 5 bases at V and 2 bases at J, with 11 bases in the middle. Germline V gene data show CDR1 as KGHDR and CDR2 as SFDVKD. CDR3 length: 14 residues.

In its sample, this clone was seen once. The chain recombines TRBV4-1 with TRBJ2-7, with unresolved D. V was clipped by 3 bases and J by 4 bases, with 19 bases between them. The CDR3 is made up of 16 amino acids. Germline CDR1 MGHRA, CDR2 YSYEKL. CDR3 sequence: CASSHLFTGPAYEQYF. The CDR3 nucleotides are TGCGCCAGCAGCCACCTTTTTACGGGTCCTGCTTACGAGCAGTACTTC.

Written as DNA, the CDR3 is TGTGCCAGCAGCACCACAAACAGGGTCGGGTATGGCTACACCTTC. Its protein product is CASSTTNRVGYGYTF. The chain couples TRBV13 to TRBJ1-2; D may be TRBD1 (6 bases). V shed 5 bases and J shed 5 bases, with 18 bases lying between them. This CDR3 spans 15 amino acids. From germline, CDR1 is PRHDT and CDR2 FYEKMQ (reference sequence).

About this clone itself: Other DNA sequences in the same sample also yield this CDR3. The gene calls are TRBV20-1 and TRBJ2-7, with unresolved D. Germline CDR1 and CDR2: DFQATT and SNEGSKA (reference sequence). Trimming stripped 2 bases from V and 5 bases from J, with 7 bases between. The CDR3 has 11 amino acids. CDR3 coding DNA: TGCAGTGCTAGATCTGGGCACGAGCAGTACGTC. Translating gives CSARSGHEQYV.

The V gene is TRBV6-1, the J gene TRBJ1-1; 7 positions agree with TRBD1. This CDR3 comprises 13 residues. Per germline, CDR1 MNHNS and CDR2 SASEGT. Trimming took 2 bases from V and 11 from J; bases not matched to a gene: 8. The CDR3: CASSELRGPIAFF. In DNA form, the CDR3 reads TGTGCCAGCAGTGAACTGAGGGGGCCGATCGCTTTCTTT.

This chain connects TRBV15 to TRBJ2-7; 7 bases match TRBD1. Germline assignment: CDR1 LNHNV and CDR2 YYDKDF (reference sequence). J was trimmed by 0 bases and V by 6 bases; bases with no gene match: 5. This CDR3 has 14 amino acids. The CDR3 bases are TGTGCCACCAGGACGGGGACAGACTCCTACGAGCAGTACTTC. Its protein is CATRTGTDSYEQYF.

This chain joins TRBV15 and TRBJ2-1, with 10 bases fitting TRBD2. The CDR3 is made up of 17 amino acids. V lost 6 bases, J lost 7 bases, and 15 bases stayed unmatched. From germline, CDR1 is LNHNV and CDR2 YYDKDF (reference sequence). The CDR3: CATRALGGLAGENEQFF. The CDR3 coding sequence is TGTGCCACCAGGGCCCTGGGGGGTCTAGCGGGAGAAAATGAGCAGTTCTTC.

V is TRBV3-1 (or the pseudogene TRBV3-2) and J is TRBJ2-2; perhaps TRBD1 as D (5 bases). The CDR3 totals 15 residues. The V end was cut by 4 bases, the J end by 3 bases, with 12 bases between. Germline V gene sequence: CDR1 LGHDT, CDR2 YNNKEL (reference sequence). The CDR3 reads CASSRGASDTGELFF. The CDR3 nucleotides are TGTGCCAGCAGCCGTGGGGCGTCAGACACCGGGGAGCTGTTTTTT.

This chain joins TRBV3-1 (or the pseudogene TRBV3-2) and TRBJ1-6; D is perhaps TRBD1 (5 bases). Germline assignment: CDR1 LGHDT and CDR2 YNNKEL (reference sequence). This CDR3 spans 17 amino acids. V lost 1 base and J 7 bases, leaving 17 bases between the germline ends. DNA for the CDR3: TGTGCCAGCAGCCAAGGGGGCAGAACTTTCTCGAATTCACCCCTCCACTTT. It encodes CASSQGGRTFSNSPLHF.

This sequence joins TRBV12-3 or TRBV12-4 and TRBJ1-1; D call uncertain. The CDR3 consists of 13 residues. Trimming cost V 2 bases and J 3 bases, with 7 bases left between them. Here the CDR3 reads CASSLQDYTEAFF. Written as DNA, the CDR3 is TGTGCCAGCAGTTTACAGGATTACACTGAAGCTTTCTTT.

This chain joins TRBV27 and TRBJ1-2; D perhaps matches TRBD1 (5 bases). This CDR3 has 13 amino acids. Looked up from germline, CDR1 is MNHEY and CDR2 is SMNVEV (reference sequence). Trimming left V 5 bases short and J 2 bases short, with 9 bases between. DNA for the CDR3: TGTGCCAGCAGTGAGCGGGGGAACTATGGCTACACCTTC. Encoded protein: CASSERGNYGYTF.

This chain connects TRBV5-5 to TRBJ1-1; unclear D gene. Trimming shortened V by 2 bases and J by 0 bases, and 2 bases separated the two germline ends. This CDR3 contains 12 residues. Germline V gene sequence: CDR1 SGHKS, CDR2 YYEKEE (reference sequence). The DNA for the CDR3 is TGTGCCAGCAGCTTCGTGAACACTGAAGCTTTCTTT. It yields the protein CASSFVNTEAFF. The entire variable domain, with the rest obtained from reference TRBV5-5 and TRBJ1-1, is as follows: DAGVTQSPTHLIKTRGQQVTLRCSPISGHKSVSWYQQVLGQGPQFIFQYYEKEERGRGNFPDRFSARQFPNYSSELNVNALLLGDSALYLCASSFVNTEAFFGQGTRLTVV.

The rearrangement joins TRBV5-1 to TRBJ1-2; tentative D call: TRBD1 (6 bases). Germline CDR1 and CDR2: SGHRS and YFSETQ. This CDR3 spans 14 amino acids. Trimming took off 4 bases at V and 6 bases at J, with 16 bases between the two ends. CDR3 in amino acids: CASSLFQGSNGYTF. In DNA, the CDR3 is TGCGCCAGCAGCCTTTTTCAGGGGTCTAATGGCTACACCTTC.

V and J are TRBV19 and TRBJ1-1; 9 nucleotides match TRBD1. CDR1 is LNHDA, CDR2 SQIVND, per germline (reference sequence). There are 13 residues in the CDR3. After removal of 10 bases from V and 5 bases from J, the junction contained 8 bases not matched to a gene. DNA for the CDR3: TGTGCCACTCACAGGGGGCGAGGTACTGAAGCTTTCTTT. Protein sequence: CATHRGRGTEAFF.

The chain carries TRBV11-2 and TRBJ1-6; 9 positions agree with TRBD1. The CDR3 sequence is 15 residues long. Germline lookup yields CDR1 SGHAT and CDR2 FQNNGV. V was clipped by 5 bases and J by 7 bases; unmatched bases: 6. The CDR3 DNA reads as TGTGCCAGCAGCAAAACCGGGACAGGGAATTCACCCCTCCACTTT. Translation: CASSKTGTGNSPLHF.